This T cell receptor beta chain was sequenced for a study of blood T cell repertoires in COVID-19. On the study more broadly: Samples of COVID-19 (acute and convalescent) were obtained from the United States, Italy and Spain.

The assay was immunoSEQ multiplex PCR, and TCRdb's table has in-frame clones only and misses some. The table shows around 97,000 clones, with approximately 90% occurring only once. This clone was seen only once. After removal of 3 bases from V and 10 bases from J, the junction contained 1 base not matched to a gene. The CDR3 consists of 12 residues. Germline V lookup: CDR1 KGHSH, CDR2 LQKENI. Sequencing was done on a sample of peripheral blood. This sequence was found in an elderly woman in a cohort sampled during active COVID-19. This chain links TRBV18 with TRBJ2-7; the match to TRBD1 covers 12 bases. The CDR3 is CASSPGQGAQYF. The CDR3 coding sequence is TGTGCCAGCTCACCGGGACAGGGGGCTCAGTACTTC.